Here is one T cell receptor beta chain with its context. This clone was seen just once. Its cognate antigen has yet to be identified. Base qualities were left out, and no much larger clone turns up one base away. This entry belongs to a study of PD-1 blockade in classical Hodgkin lymphoma (dated by TCRdb to about 2020). Notes on the research overall: Nivolumab dosing was 3 mg/kg intravenously every 2 weeks, continuing until either disease progression or unacceptable toxicity. A peripheral blood immune signature of response to PD-1 blockade in classical Hodgkin lymphoma was defined using TCR beta sequencing and CyTOF. The study at large found these results: By C4D1, a significant rise was seen in CD4+ TCR diversity but not in CD8+ TCR diversity (p=0.0027 vs p=0.16), and the rise was most apparent among complete responders (p=0.02). Lower diversity was observed in patients in whom nivolumab was started less than 1 year after ASCT, and these patients were excluded from later analyses so that confounding by immune reconstitution would be avoided. Baseline diversity similar to that of newly diagnosed patients was observed in trial patients achieving complete response, whereas significantly lower diversity was observed in partial responders and progressors. The study covered only a single clinical trial cohort, and the causes of the repertoire differences, possibly disease activity or prior therapy, were still not defined. Baseline TCR diversity was reported as lower in newly diagnosed patients than in healthy donors, and lower still in relapsed/refractory patients.

Genomic DNA was isolated using the Qiagen DNeasy kit from unsorted PBMCs as well as from negatively selected CD4+ and CD8+ fractions. TCR beta CDR3 regions were subjected to amplification by immunoSEQ multiplex PCR with primers that anneal to V and J segments. A synthetic immune receptor repertoire was used to minimize amplification bias, and any residual bias was removed computationally once sequencing was done. As for the authors' bioinformatics: Custom Python scripts were used to quantify repertoire diversity as the Shannon entropy index. Unsorted, CD4+ and CD8+ repertoires were examined separately, except in combined analyses, for which CD4+ and CD8+ sequences were merged in silico. Clonal expansion was defined as a frequency increase of at least 2-fold after treatment compared with C1D1, and clones undetected at baseline were assigned a pseudocount of 0.5. Singleton clones were defined as clones with 0 or 1 copy at C1D1, and non-singleton clones were defined as clones with 2 or more copies. By matching protein sequences in sorted samples from the same patient, clones expanded in unsorted samples were annotated as CD4+, CD8+ or unknown. Wilcoxon tests on paired samples were used to test changes in diversity from C1D1 to C4D1. The immuneACCESS repertoire file appears here via TCRdb, limited to in-frame rearrangements. These files lack a portion of the clones; in checked studies, under half of the deficit traces to unresolved V genes, and the cause of the others is not known. The DNA gave D and trimming, while V, J and clone size come from that table. This sample has some 150,000 clones in its table, and nearly 80% of those were observed once. 9.2% of the sample goes to the ten largest clones.

This specimen's time point label, interpreted: cycle 2 day 1 (C2D1) of nivolumab. Every trial patient had relapsed after autologous stem cell transplantation, and cohorts A, B and C differed in prior brentuximab vedotin exposure. The trial cohort included 50 or so patients with relapsed/refractory classical Hodgkin lymphoma, and each patient had a best overall response of complete response, partial response or progressive disease. Trial patients were treated with single-agent nivolumab in the multi-cohort phase II CheckMate 205 trial. An independent review committee assessed best overall response using the 2007 International Working Group response criteria. PBMCs from the trial were collected at three points: immediately before nivolumab initiation (C1D1), and during therapy at cycle 2 day 1 and cycle 4 day 1. Peripheral blood was collected in 8 mL Vacutainer Cell Preparation Tubes, from which PBMCs were isolated by centrifugation and then cryopreserved.

The V end gives up 4 bases and the J end 1 base, leaving 5 bases in the junction not matched to a gene. In the germline V gene, CDR1 corresponds to LGHNA and CDR2 to YNFKEQ. Counted from cysteine to phenylalanine, this CDR3 has 15 amino acids. Solely the CDR3 DNA is kept, with 45 bases framed from the first base. This receptor was identified in a human donor with classical Hodgkin lymphoma. Specimen: peripheral blood mononuclear cells (PBMCs), collected before the second cycle of nivolumab. The chain employs TRBV4-2 and TRBJ2-3; a stretch of 7 junction bases matches TRBD2. The DNA sequence is given as TGTGCCAGCAGCCCAGCGGGGCGGGGCACAGATACGCAGTATTTT. Translated, this gives CASSPAGRGTDTQYF.